Below, 8 T cell receptor beta chains from the same sample are listed, as sequenced in a study of post-analysis software for immune sequencing data. The study, taken as a whole, reports: Controls had lower frequencies than patients of roughly five TRBV segments, which included TRBV5-6, TRBV5-1 and TRBV20-1.

These receptors have no identified antigens. Researchers reported that TCR beta cDNA libraries carried unique molecular identifiers. TCRdb reanalysed the PCR reads using MiXCR and keeps one entry per CDR3 protein. The sample has fewer than 850,000 distinct CDR3 sequences, around 45% seen once. Specimen: blood. These receptors were taken from a girl between 10 and 17 years old with multiple sclerosis.

V is TRBV27 and J is TRBJ2-7; D gene ambiguous. The CDR3 is made up of 15 amino acids. CDR1 and CDR2 (germline): MNHEY, SMNVEV (reference sequence). V was shortened by 6 bases and J by 0 bases, with 15 bases between the two germline ends. CDR3 protein: CASSPSVVSSYEQYF. As DNA, the CDR3 is TGTGCCAGCAGCCCTTCGGTCGTTAGCTCCTACGAGCAGTACTTC.

The chain employs TRBV7-3 and TRBJ2-1, with TRBD1 identical over 7 bases. Germline-derived CDR1 and CDR2 are SGHTA and FQGTGA. The CDR3 loop spans 16 amino acids. The V gene end was trimmed by 4 bases and the J gene end by 4 bases; junction bases not matched to a gene: 10. CDR3 loop: CASSSELVGQYNEQFF. DNA for the CDR3: TGTGCCAGCAGCTCAGAACTAGTGGGACAGTACAATGAGCAGTTCTTC.

The CDR3 spells CASSVSGRGNTGELFF. In DNA form, the CDR3 reads TGTGCCAGCAGCGTATCCGGGAGGGGGAACACCGGGGAGCTGTTTTTT. The chain has TRBV9 and TRBJ2-2; 8 bases are a match to TRBD2. Germline CDR1 reads SGDLS; CDR2 reads YYNGEE. Trimming took 1 base from V and 1 from J; bases not matched to a gene: 3. The CDR3 is made up of 16 amino acids.

V gene TRBV20-1 combines with J gene TRBJ2-5; no firm D call. V dropped 0 bases and J dropped 1 base, with 21 bases sitting between them. CDR3 length: 18 amino acids. CDR1 DFQATT and CDR2 SNEGSKA come from the germline V gene (reference sequence). The CDR3 bases are TGCAGTGCTAGAGATAACCGGCTTGTTAGGCACTCCCAAGAGACCCAGTACTTC. The encoded protein is CSARDNRLVRHSQETQYF.

V gene TRBV3-1 combines with J gene TRBJ2-1; 16 positions match TRBD2. The trim removed 0 bases at V and 8 bases at J, leaving 1 base unmatched. The CDR3 runs 16 residues. Germline CDR1 LGHDT, CDR2 YNNKEL (reference sequence). DNA for the CDR3: TGTGCCAGCAGCCAAGAGGGACTAGCGGGAGGGGATGAGCAGTTCTTC. This encodes CASSQEGLAGGDEQFF.

The V and J genes are TRBV29-1 and TRBJ2-5; perhaps D is TRBD1 or TRBD2 (5 bases each). Germline assignment: CDR1 SQVTM and CDR2 ANQGSEA. V was trimmed by 0 bases and J by 5 bases, leaving 10 bases between them. The length of the CDR3 is 13 residues. The CDR3, as DNA: TGCAGCGTTGAAGATCTTTGGGGGGAGACCCAGTACTTC. Translating gives CSVEDLWGETQYF. Full variable domain (outside the CDR3, taken from reference TRBV29-1 and TRBJ2-5): SAVISQKPSRDICQRGTSLTIQCQVDSQVTMMFWYRQQPGQSLTLIATANQGSEATYESGFVIDKFPISRPNLTFSTLTVSNMSPEDSSIYLCSVEDLWGETQYFGPGTRLLVL.

The rearrangement links TRBV15 to TRBJ1-4; D perhaps matches TRBD1 (5 bases). The CDR3 spans 11 residues. Between the trimmed V and J ends, which lost 5 bases and 16 bases, there was a span of 14 bases. Germline V lookup: CDR1 LNHNV, CDR2 YYDKDF (reference sequence). CDR3 in amino acids: CATSEGPQAFF. CDR3 coding DNA: TGTGCCACCAGCGAGGGACCCCAGGCGTTTTTT. Variable domain in full (rest from reference TRBV15 and TRBJ1-4): DAMVIQNPRYQVTQFGKPVTLSCSQTLNHNVMYWYQQKSSQAPKLLFHYYDKDFNNEADTPDNFQSRRPNTSFCFLDIRSPGLGDTAMYLCATSEGPQAFFGSGTQLSVL.

The chain recombines TRBV10-3 with TRBJ1-2; D is ambiguous. Germline V lookup: CDR1 ENHRY, CDR2 SYGVKD. Trimming left V 2 bases short and J 1 base short, with 5 bases between. The CDR3 is 13 residues long. CDR3 sequence (DNA): TGTGCCATCAGTGAGGGGGATAACTATGGCTACACCTTC. Its translation is CAISEGDNYGYTF.